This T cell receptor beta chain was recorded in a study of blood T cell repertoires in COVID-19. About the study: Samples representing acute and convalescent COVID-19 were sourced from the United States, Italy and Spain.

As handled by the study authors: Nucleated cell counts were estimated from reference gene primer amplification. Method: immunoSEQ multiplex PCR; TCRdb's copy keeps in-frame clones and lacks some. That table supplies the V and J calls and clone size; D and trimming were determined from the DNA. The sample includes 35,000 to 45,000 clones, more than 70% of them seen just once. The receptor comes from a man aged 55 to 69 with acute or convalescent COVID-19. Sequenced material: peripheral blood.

CDR3 DNA sequence: TGTGCCAGCAGTCCTTTCGGTTACGGTGAGCAGTTCTTC. Residues: CASSPFGYGEQFF. The V call is TRBV28, the J call TRBJ2-1; D not resolved. This CDR3 contains 13 residues. V dropped 5 bases and J dropped 9 bases, with 14 bases sitting between them. The germline gives CDR1 MDHEN, CDR2 SYDVKM.